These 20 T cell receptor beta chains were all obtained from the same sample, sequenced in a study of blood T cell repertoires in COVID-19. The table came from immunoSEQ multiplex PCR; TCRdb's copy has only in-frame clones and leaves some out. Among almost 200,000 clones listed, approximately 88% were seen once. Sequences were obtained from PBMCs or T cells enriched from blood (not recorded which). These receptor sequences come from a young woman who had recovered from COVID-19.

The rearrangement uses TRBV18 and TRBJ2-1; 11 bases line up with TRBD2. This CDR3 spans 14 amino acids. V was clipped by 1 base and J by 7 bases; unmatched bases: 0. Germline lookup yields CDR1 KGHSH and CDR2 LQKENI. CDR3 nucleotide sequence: TGTGCCAGCTCACCACTAGCGGGGGGGAATGAGCAGTTCTTC. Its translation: CASSPLAGGNEQFF.

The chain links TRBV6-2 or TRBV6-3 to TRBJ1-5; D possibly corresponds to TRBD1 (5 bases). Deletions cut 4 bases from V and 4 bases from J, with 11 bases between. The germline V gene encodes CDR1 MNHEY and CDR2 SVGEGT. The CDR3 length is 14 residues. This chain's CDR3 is CASSSGGENQPQHF. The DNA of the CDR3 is TGTGCCAGCAGTTCCGGGGGGGAGAATCAGCCCCAGCATTTT.

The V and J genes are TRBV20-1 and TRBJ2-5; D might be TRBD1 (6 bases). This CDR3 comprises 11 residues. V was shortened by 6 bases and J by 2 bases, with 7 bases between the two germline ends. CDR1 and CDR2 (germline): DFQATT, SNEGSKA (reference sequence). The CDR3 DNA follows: TGCAGTGCGGGGACACAAGAGACCCAGTACTTC. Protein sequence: CSAGTQETQYF.

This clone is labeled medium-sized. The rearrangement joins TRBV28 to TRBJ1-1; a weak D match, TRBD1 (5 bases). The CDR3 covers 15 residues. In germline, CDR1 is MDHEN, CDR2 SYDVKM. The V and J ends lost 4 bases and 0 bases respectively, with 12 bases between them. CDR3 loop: CASSWGGDMNTEAFF. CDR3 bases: TGTGCCAGCAGTTGGGGGGGAGATATGAACACTGAAGCTTTCTTT.

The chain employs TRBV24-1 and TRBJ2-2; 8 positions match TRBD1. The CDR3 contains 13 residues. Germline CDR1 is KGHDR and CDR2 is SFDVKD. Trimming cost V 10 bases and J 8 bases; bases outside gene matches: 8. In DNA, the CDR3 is TGTGCCACGAAGGGACAGGTAACGGGGGAGCTGTTTTTT. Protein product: CATKGQVTGELFF.

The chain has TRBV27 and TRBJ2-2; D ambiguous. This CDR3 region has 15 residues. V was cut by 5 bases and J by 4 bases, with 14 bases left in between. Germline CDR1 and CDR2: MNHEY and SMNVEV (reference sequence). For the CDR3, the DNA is TGTGCCAGCAGTCCTCTCTCCTCCCCCACCGGGGAGCTGTTTTTT. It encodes CASSPLSSPTGELFF.

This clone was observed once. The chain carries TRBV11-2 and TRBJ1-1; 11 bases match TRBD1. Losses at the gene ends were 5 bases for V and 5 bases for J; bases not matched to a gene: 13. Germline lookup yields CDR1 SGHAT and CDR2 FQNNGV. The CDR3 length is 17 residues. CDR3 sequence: CASSKRTGGAWGTEAFF. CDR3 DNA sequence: TGTGCCAGCAGCAAGCGGACAGGGGGCGCTTGGGGGACTGAAGCTTTCTTT. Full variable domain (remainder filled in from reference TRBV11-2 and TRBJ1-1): EAGVAQSPRYKIIEKRQSVAFWCNPISGHATLYWYQQILGQGPKLLIQFQNNGVVDDSQLPKDRFSAERLKGVDSTLKIQPAKLEDSAVYLCASSKRTGGAWGTEAFFGQGTRLTVV.

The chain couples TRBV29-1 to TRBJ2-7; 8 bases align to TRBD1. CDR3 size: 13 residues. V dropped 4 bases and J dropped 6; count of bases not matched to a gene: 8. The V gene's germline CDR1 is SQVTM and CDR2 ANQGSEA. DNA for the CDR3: TGCAGCGTTGCCCCAGGGGGCTTCTTCGAGCAGTACTTC. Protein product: CSVAPGGFFEQYF.

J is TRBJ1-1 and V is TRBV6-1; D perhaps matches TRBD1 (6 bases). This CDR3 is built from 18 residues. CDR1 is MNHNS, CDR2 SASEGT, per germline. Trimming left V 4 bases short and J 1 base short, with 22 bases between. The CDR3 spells CASSAASQGTHRNTEAFF. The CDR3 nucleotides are TGTGCCAGCAGTGCGGCCTCTCAGGGGACCCACCGGAACACTGAAGCTTTCTTT.

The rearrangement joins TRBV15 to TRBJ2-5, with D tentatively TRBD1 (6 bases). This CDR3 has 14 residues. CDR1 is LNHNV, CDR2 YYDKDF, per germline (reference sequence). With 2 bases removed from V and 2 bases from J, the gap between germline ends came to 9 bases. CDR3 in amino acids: CATSRYGQQETQYF. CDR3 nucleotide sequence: TGTGCCACCAGCAGATACGGACAGCAAGAGACCCAGTACTTC. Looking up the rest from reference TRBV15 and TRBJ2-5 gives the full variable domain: DAMVIQNPRYQVTQFGKPVTLSCSQTLNHNVMYWYQQKSSQAPKLLFHYYDKDFNNEADTPDNFQSRRPNTSFCFLDIRSPGLGDTAMYLCATSRYGQQETQYFGPGTRLLVL.

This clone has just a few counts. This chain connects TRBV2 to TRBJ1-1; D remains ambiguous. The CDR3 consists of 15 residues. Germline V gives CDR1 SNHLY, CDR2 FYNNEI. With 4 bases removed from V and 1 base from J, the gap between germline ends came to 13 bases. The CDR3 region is CASSGGVGRNTEAFF. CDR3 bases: TGTGCCAGCAGTGGAGGTGTCGGCAGGAACACTGAAGCTTTCTTT. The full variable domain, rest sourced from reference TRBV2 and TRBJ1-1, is EPEVTQTPSHQVTQMGQEVILRCVPISNHLYFYWYRQILGQKVEFLVSFYNNEISEKSEIFDDQFSVERPDGSNFTLKIRSTKLEDSAMYFCASSGGVGRNTEAFFGQGTRLTVV.

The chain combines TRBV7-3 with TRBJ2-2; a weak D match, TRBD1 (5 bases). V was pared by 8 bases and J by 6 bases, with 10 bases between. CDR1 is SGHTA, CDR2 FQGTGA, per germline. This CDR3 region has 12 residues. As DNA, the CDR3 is TGTGCCAGCTCTAAAGGGGCCGGGGAGCTGTTTTTT. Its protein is CASSKGAGELFF.

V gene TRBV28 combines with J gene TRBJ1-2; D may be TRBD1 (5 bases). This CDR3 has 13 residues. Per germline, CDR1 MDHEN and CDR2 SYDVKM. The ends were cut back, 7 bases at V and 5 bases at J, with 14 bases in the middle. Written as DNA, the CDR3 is TGTGCCAGCATGAAGGACACTGGGTATGGCTACACCTTC. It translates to CASMKDTGYGYTF.

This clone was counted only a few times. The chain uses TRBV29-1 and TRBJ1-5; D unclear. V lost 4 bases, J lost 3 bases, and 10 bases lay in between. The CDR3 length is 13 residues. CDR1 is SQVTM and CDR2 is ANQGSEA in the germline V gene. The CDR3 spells CSVVSGPNQPQHF. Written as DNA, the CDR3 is TGCAGCGTTGTGAGCGGGCCCAATCAGCCCCAGCATTTT. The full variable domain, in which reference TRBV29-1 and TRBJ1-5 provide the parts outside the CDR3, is SAVISQKPSRDICQRGTSLTIQCQVDSQVTMMFWYRQQPGQSLTLIATANQGSEATYESGFVIDKFPISRPNLTFSTLTVSNMSPEDSSIYLCSVVSGPNQPQHFGDGTRLSIL.

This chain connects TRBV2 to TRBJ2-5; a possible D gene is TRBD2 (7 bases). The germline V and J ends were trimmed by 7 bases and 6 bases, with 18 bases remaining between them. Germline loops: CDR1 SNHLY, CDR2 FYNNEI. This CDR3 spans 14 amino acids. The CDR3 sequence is CASTAHGGLKTQYF. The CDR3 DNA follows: TGTGCCAGCACCGCCCACGGGGGGCTGAAGACCCAGTACTTC.

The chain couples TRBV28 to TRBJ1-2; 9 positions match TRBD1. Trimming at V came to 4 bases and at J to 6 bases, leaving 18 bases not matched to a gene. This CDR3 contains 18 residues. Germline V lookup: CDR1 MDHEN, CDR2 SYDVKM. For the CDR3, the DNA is TGTGCCAGCAGTTACTCTGACAACCGGGACAGGGACGAAGATGGCTACACCTTC. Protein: CASSYSDNRDRDEDGYTF.

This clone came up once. The CDR3 reads CASSTLKQGWSRRQFF. DNA for the CDR3: TGTGCCAGCAGCACGCTTAAACAGGGGTGGTCAAGGCGGCAGTTCTTC. V usage is TRBV11-2 and J usage is TRBJ2-1, with 7 bases identical to TRBD1. V shed 5 bases, J shed 12 bases, and the junction held 19 bases outside the gene matches. Per the germline V gene, CDR1 is SGHAT and CDR2 is FQNNGV. The CDR3 has 16 amino acids.

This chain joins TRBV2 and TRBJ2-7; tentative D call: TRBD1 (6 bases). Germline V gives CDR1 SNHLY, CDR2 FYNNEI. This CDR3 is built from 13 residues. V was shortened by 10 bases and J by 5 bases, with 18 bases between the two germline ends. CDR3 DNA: TGTGCCACAAACCGACAGGAAGCAAACGAGCAGTACTTC. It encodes CATNRQEANEQYF.

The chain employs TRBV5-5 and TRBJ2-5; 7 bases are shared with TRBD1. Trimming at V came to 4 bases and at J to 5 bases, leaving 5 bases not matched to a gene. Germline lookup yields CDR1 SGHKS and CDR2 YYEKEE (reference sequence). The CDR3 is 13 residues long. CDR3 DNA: TGTGCCAGCAGCCAACAGGGGTGGGAGACCCAGTACTTC. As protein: CASSQQGWETQYF.

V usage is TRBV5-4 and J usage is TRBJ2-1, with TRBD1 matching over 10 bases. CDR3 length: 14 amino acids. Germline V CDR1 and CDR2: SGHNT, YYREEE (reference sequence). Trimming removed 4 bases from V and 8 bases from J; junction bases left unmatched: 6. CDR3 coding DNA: TGTGCCAGCAGCCCCGGACAGGGGGTTCATGAGCAGTTCTTC. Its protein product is CASSPGQGVHEQFF.